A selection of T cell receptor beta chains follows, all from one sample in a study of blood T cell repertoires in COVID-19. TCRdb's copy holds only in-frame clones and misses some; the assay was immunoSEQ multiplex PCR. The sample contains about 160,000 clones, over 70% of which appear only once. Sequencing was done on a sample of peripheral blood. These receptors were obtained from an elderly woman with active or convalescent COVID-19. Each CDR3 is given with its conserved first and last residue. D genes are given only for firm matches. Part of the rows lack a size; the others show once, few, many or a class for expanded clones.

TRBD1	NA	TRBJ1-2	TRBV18	CASSAKSAGTGAYGYTF	TGTGCCAGCTCAGCCAAGTCCGCCGGGACAGGGGCCTATGGCTACACCTTC
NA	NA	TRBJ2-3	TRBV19	CASSNGGTDTQYF	TGTGCCAGTAGTAATGGGGGGACAGATACGCAGTATTTT
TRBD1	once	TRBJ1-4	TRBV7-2	CASRRTGGLEKLFF	TGTGCCAGCAGGAGAACAGGGGGCCTAGAAAAACTGTTTTTT
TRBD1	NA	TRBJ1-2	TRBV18	CASSLRQGIDGYTF	TGTGCCAGCTCTCTACGACAGGGAATCGATGGCTACACCTTC
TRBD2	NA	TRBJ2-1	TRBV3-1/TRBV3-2	CASSHDPPGGAGEQFF	TGTGCCAGCAGCCATGATCCGCCCGGGGGGGCCGGTGAGCAGTTCTTC
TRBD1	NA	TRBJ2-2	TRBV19	CASSPDRVKNTGELFF	TGTGCCAGTAGCCCCGACAGGGTGAAGAACACCGGGGAGCTGTTTTTT
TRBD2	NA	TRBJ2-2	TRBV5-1	CASSLDPAGGRVTGELFF	TGCGCCAGCAGCTTGGATCCAGCGGGGGGGCGGGTCACCGGGGAGCTGTTTTTT
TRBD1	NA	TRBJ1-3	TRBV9	CASSVFDDWDSSGNTIYF	TGTGCCAGCAGCGTATTTGACGATTGGGACAGCAGTGGAAACACCATATATTTT
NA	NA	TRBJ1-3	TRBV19	CASTDSRSGNTIYF	TGTGCCAGTACAGACAGTCGCTCTGGAAACACCATATATTTT
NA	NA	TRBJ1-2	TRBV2	CASRLNRDNNYGYTF	TGTGCCAGCAGGCTCAACAGGGACAATAACTATGGCTACACCTTC
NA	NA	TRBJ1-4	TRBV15	CATSFQATVSTNEKLFF	TGTGCCACCAGCTTCCAAGCGACAGTTTCAACTAATGAAAAACTGTTTTTT
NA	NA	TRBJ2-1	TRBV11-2	CASSYGHLNNEQFF	TGTGCCAGCAGCTACGGACACCTAAACAATGAGCAGTTCTTC
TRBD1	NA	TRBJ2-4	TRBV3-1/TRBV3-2	CASSQGPDRETLIQYF	TGTGCCAGCAGCCAAGGGCCGGACAGGGAGACCCTTATTCAGTACTTC
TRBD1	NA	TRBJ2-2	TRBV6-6	CASSPGTGTGELFF	TGTGCCAGCAGTCCCGGGACAGGGACCGGGGAGCTGTTTTTT
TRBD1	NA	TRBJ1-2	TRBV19	CASSIGGGRSGGLYGYTF	TGTGCCAGTAGTATAGGAGGGGGCAGGTCCGGTGGACTCTATGGCTACACCTTC
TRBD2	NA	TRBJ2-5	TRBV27	CASSLRLAGETQYF	TGTGCCAGCAGTTTAAGACTAGCCGGAGAGACCCAGTACTTC
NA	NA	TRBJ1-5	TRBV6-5	CATRQGYNQPQHF	TGTGCTACAAGGCAGGGTTACAATCAGCCCCAGCATTTT
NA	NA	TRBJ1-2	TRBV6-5	CATRGVGYGYTF	TGTGCCACCAGAGGGGTAGGCTATGGCTACACCTTC
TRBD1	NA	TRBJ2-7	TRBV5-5	CASSFRPTTGGFSYEQYF	TGTGCCAGCAGCTTCCGGCCAACGACAGGGGGTTTCTCCTACGAGCAGTACTTC
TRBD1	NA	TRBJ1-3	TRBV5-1	CASSQGTGSGNTIYF	TGCGCCAGCAGCCAGGGGACAGGGAGCGGAAACACCATATATTTT
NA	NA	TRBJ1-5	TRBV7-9	CASSLREGQPQHF	TGTGCCAGCAGCTTAAGAGAGGGTCAGCCCCAGCATTTT
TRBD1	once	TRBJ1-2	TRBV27	CASSLEGQRNPSYGYTF	TGTGCCAGCAGTTTAGAGGGACAGAGAAACCCTAGCTATGGCTACACCTTC
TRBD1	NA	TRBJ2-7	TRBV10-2	CASGAGTAQGF	TGCGCCAGCGGAGCCGGGACAGCCCAGGGCTTC
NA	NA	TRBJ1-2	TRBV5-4	CASSPPEGANYGYTF	TGTGCCAGCAGCCCGCCCGAGGGAGCTAACTATGGCTACACCTTC
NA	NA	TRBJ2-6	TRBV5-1	CASSRGLGIQTRGANVLTF	TGCGCCAGCAGCCGCGGACTCGGGATCCAGACGCGCGGGGCCAACGTCCTGACTTTC
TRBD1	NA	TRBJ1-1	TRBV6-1	CASSDTTGGSGAFF	TGTGCCAGCAGTGACACAACAGGGGGCAGTGGAGCTTTCTTT
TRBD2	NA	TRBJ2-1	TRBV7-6	CASSLSATSGGFEQFF	TGTGCCAGCAGCTTGAGTGCGACTAGCGGGGGTTTTGAGCAGTTCTTC
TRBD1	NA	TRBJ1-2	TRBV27	CASTRQGAGLSGYTF	TGTGCCAGCACCCGACAGGGGGCTGGCTTGAGTGGCTACACCTTC
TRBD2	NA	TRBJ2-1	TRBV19	CASSAGGLSYNEQFF	TGTGCCAGTAGTGCGGGGGGGCTCTCCTACAATGAGCAGTTCTTC
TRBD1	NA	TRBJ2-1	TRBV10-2	CASSLGQPPNNEQFF	TGCGCCAGCAGTCTGGGACAGCCACCCAACAATGAGCAGTTCTTC
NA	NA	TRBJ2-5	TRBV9	CASNHRGGDIQETQYF	TGTGCCAGCAACCACCGAGGGGGAGACATACAAGAGACCCAGTACTTC
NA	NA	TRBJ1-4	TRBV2	CASRPTEGGEKLFF	TGTGCCAGCAGGCCGACCGAGGGCGGGGAAAAACTGTTTTTT
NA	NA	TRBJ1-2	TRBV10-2	CASSESTPGGNYGYTF	TGCGCCAGCAGTGAGTCGACTCCGGGAGGGAACTATGGCTACACCTTC
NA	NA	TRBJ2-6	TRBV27	CASSSAKSGLSSGANVLTF	TGTGCCAGCAGTTCCGCGAAATCTGGACTTAGCTCTGGGGCCAACGTCCTGACTTTC
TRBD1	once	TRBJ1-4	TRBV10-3	CAISRDSDREKLFF	TGTGCCATCTCCCGGGACAGCGATCGGGAAAAACTGTTTTTT
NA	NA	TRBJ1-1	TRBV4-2	CASSQGLVPMNTEAFF	TGTGCCAGCAGCCAAGGCCTAGTCCCTATGAACACTGAAGCTTTCTTT
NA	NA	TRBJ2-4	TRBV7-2	CASSLEPGAKNIQYF	TGTGCCAGCAGCTTAGAGCCGGGAGCCAAAAACATTCAGTACTTC
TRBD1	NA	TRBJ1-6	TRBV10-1	CASTQGNNSPLHF	TGCGCCAGCACACAGGGGAATAATTCACCCCTCCACTTT
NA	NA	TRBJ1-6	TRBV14	CASSQDTDSPLHF	TGTGCCAGCAGCCAAGATACGGATTCACCCCTCCACTTT
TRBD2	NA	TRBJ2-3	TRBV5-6	CASSLGWTSGGADTQYF	TGTGCCAGCAGCTTGGGTTGGACTAGCGGGGGGGCGGATACGCAGTATTTT
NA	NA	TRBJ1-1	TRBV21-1	CASSKGNSRTGAGTEAFF	TGTGCCAGCAGCAAAGGGAATAGTAGGACAGGGGCTGGAACTGAAGCTTTCTTT
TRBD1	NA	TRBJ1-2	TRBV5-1	CASSLDDGTGNGYTF	TGCGCCAGCAGCTTGGACGACGGGACAGGGAATGGCTACACCTTC
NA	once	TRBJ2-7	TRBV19	CASSIHRESSYEQYF	TGTGCCAGTAGTATTCACAGGGAAAGCTCCTACGAGCAGTACTTC